This record looks at one TCR beta chain sequence and its context. The data stem from a study of blood T cell repertoires in COVID-19. About the research overall: Whether acute or convalescent, the COVID-19 samples came from the United States, Italy and Spain. The analysed material was cDNA or gDNA that came from T cells, B-cell-depleted T cells, or PBMCs.

Germline values: CDR1 SEHNR, CDR2 FQNEAQ (reference sequence). There are 16 residues in the CDR3. The trim removed 5 bases at V and 9 bases at J, leaving 18 bases unmatched. Produced via immunoSEQ multiplex PCR; TCRdb's table is partial and in-frame only. This sample carries over 150,000 clones, roughly 80% of them seen once, and the ten largest clones take 12% to 15%. The sequenced material came from peripheral blood. This clonotype was obtained from a man younger than 35 with active or convalescent COVID-19. This rearrangement joins TRBV7-9 to TRBJ1-1; 7 bases align to TRBD1. As DNA, the CDR3 is TGTGCCAGCAGCCAGGGGGGCTGGGGCCCTCTGGGGAAAGCTTTCTTT. It yields the protein CASSQGGWGPLGKAFF.